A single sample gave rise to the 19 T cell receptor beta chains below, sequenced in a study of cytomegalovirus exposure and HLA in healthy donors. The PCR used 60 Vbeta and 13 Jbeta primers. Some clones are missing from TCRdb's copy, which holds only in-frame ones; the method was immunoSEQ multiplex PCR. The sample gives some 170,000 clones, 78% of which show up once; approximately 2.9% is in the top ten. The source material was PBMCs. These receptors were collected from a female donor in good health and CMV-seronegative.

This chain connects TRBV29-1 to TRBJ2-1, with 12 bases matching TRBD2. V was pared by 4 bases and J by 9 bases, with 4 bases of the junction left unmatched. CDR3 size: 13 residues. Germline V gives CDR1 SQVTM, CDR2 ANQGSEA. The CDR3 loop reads CSVGLAGVFEQFF. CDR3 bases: TGCAGCGTTGGACTAGCGGGAGTCTTTGAGCAGTTCTTC.

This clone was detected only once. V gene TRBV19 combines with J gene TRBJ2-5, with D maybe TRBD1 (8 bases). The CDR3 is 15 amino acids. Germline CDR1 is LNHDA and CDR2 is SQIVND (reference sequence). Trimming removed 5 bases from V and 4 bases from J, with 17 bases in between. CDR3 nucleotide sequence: TGTGCCAGTAGTTCGATCACAGGGGGGGTAGAGACCCAGTACTTC. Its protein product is CASSSITGGVETQYF. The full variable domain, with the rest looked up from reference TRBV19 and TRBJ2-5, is DGGITQSPKYLFRKEGQNVTLSCEQNLNHDAMYWYRQDPGQGLRLIYYSQIVNDFQKGDIAEGYSVSREKKESFPLTVTSAQKNPTAFYLCASSSITGGVETQYFGPGTRLLVL.

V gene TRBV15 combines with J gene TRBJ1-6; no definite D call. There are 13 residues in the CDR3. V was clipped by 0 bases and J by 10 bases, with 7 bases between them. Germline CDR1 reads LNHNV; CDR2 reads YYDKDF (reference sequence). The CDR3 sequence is CATSRDPPSPLHF. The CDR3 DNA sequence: TGTGCCACCAGCAGAGACCCCCCATCACCCCTCCACTTT.

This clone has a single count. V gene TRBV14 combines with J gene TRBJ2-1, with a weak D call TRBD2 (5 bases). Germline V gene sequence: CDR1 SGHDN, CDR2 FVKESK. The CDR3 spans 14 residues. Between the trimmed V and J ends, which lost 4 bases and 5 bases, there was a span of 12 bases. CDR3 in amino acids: CASSPGIFHNEQFF. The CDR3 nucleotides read TGTGCCAGCAGCCCCGGGATTTTCCACAATGAGCAGTTCTTC.

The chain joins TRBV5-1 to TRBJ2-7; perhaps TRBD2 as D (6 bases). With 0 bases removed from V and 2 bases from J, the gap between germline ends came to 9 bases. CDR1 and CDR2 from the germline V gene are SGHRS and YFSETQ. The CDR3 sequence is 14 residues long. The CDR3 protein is CASSLGDFTYEQYF. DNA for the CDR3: TGCGCCAGCAGCTTGGGGGACTTCACCTACGAGCAGTACTTC.

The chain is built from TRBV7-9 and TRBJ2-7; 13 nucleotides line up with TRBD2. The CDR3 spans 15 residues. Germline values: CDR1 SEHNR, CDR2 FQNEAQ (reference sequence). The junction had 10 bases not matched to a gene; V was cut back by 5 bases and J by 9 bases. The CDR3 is CASSARTSGSLGQYF. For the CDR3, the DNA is TGTGCCAGCAGCGCCCGGACTAGCGGGAGTTTAGGGCAGTACTTC. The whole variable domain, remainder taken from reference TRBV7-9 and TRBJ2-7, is DTGVSQNPRHKITKRGQNVTFRCDPISEHNRLYWYRQTLGQGPEFLTYFQNEAQLEKSRLLSDRFSAERPKGSFSTLEIQRTEQGDSAMYLCASSARTSGSLGQYFGPGTRLTVT.

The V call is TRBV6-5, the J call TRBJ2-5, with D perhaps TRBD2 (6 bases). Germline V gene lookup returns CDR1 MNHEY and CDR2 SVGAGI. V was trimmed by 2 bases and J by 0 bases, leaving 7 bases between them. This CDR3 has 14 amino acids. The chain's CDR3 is CASSYLAYQETQYF. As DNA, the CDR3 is TGTGCCAGCAGTTACCTAGCGTACCAAGAGACCCAGTACTTC.

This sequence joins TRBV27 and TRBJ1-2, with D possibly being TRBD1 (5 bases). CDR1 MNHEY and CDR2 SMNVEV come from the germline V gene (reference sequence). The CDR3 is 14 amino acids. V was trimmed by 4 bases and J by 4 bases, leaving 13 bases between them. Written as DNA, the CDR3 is TGTGCCAGCAGTTCGGCCGGGGGGTCCTATGGCTACACCTTC. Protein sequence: CASSSAGGSYGYTF.

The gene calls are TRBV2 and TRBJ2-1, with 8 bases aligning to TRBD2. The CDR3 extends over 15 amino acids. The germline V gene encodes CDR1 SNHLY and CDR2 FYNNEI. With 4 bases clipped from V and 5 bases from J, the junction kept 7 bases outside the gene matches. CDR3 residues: CASSVESGRDNEQFF. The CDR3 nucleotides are TGTGCCAGCAGTGTCGAGAGCGGGAGAGACAATGAGCAGTTCTTC.

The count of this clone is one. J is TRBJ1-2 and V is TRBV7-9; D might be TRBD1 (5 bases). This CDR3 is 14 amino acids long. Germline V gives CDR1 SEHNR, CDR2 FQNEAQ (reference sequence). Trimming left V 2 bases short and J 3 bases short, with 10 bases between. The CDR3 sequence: CASSLTQGHYGYTF. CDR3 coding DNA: TGTGCCAGCAGCTTAACGCAGGGTCACTATGGCTACACCTTC.

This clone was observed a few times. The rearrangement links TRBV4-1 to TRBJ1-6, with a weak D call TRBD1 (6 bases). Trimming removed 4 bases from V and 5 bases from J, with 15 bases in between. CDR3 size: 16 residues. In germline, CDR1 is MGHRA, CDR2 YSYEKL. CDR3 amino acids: CASSLGPGVDNSPLHF. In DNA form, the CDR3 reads TGCGCCAGCAGCCTGGGGCCAGGGGTAGATAATTCACCCCTCCACTTT.

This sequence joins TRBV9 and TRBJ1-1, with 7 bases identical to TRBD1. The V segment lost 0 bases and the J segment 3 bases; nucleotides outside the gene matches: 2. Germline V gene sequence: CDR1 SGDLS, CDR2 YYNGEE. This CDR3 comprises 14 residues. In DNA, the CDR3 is TGTGCCAGCAGCGTAGGGCAGGGGGACACTGAAGCTTTCTTT. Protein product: CASSVGQGDTEAFF. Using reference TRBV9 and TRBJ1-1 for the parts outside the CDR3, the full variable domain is DSGVTQTPKHLITATGQRVTLRCSPRSGDLSVYWYQQSLDQGLQFLIQYYNGEERAKGNILERFSAQQFPDLHSELNLSSLELGDSALYFCASSVGQGDTEAFFGQGTRLTVV.

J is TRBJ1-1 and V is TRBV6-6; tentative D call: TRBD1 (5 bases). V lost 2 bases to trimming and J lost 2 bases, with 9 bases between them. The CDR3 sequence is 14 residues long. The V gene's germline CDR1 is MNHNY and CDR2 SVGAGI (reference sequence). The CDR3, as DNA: TGTGCCAGCAGTTACATCAGGGCTAACACTGAAGCTTTCTTT. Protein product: CASSYIRANTEAFF.

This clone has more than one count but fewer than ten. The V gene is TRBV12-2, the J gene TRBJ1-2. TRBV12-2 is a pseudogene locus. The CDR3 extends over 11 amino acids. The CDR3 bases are TGTGCAAGTCGCCCCCTCTATGGCTACACCTTC. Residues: CASRPLYGYTF.

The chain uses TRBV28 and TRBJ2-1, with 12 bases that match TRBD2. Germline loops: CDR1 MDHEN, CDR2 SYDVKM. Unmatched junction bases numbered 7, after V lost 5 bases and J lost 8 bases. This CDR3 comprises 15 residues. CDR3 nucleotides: TGTGCCAGCAGTCGAACTAGCGGGAGGCCGTATGAGCAGTTCTTC. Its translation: CASSRTSGRPYEQFF.

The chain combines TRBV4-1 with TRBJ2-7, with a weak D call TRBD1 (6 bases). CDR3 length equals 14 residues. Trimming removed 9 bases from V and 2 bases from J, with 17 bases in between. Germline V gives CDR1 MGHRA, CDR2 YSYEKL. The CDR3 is CASRIDPGAYEQYF. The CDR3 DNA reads TGCGCCAGTAGAATAGATCCAGGGGCCTACGAGCAGTACTTC.

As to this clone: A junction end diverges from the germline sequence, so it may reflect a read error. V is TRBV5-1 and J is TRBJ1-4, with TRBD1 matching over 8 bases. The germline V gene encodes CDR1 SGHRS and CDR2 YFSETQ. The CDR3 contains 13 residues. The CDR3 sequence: CVSSLDREGKLFF. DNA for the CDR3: TGCGTCAGCAGCTTGGACAGGGAGGGGAAACTGTTTTTT.

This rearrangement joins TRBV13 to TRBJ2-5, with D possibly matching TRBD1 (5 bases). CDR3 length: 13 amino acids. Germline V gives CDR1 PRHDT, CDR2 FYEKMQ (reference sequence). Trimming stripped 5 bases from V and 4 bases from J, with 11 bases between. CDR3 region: CASSVNRRETQYF. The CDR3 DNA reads TGTGCCAGCAGCGTCAACAGGAGAGAGACCCAGTACTTC. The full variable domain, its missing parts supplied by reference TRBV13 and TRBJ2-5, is AAGVIQSPRHLIKEKRETATLKCYPIPRHDTVYWYQQGPGQDPQFLISFYEKMQSDKGSIPDRFSAQQFSDYHSELNMSSLELGDSALYFCASSVNRRETQYFGPGTRLLVL.

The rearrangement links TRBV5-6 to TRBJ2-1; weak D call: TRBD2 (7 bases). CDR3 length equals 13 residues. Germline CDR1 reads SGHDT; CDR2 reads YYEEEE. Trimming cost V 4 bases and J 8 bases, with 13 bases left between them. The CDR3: CASSQGGGHEQFF. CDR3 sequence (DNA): TGTGCCAGCAGCCAGGGAGGGGGGCATGAGCAGTTCTTC.